Presented here are 9 T cell receptor beta chains from one specimen sequenced in a study of blood T cells in healthy people across ages. PCR was performed a second time for about 6 to 11 cycles using a sample-barcoded 5' primer and a J-beta primer mix. TCRdb re-called the 5' RACE reads with MiXCR, one entry per CDR3 protein. This sample carries nearly 800,000 distinct CDR3 sequences, roughly 56% of them seen once, and the ten largest clones take around a quarter. Sequencing was performed on blood. The receptors stem from a man aged 35 to 55 in good health.

This chain links TRBV14 with TRBJ2-4; TRBD1 aligns across 9 bases. The V gene end was trimmed by 2 bases and the J gene end by 13 bases; junction bases not matched to a gene: 12. CDR3 length: 15 amino acids. From germline, CDR1 is SGHDN and CDR2 FVKESK. The CDR3 loop is CASSQTGGAEGEQYF. CDR3 coding DNA: TGTGCCAGCAGCCAAACAGGGGGCGCAGAGGGGGAGCAGTACTTC. The variable domain in full, with the rest retrieved from reference TRBV14 and TRBJ2-4, is EAGVTQFPSHSVIEKGQTVTLRCDPISGHDNLYWYRRVMGKEIKFLLHFVKESKQDESGMPNNRFLAERTGGTYSTLKVQPAELEDSGVYFCASSQTGGAEGEQYFGAGTRLSVL.

This clonotype appeared a few times. The genes are TRBV4-2 and TRBJ2-3, with unresolved D. V gave up 0 bases and J gave up 5 bases, with 6 bases separating them. Germline values: CDR1 LGHNA, CDR2 YNFKEQ. This CDR3 comprises 13 residues. CDR3 sequence (DNA): TGTGCCAGCAGCCAAGATTATGTAGATACGCAGTATTTT. Translating gives CASSQDYVDTQYF.

This clonotype was seen once. DNA for the CDR3: TGTGCCAGCAGCCAACAGGGGGAGGTCGATACGCAGTATTTT. This translates into CASSQQGEVDTQYF. The V and J genes are TRBV7-9 and TRBJ2-3, with 8 bases that match TRBD1. This CDR3 spans 14 amino acids. Trimming removed 5 bases from V and 6 bases from J; junction bases left unmatched: 7. Looked up from germline, CDR1 is SEHNR and CDR2 is FQNEAQ (reference sequence).

This clonotype has more than one count but fewer than ten. The V call is TRBV7-3, the J call TRBJ2-1; 7 nucleotides align to TRBD2. The CDR3 is made up of 15 amino acids. Germline CDR1 SGHTA, CDR2 FQGTGA. The junction had 2 bases not matched to a gene; V was cut back by 3 bases and J by 0 bases. CDR3 protein: CASSFLAASYNEQFF. In nucleotides, the CDR3 is TGTGCCAGCAGCTTCCTAGCGGCCTCCTACAATGAGCAGTTCTTC.

The V gene is TRBV20-1, the J gene TRBJ2-7; 14 bases line up with TRBD2. With 4 bases clipped from V and 4 bases from J, the junction kept 3 bases outside the gene matches. CDR3 length: 14 residues. Germline V CDR1 and CDR2: DFQATT, SNEGSKA (reference sequence). The CDR3 sequence: CSATGLAGGYEQYF. CDR3 nucleotide sequence: TGCAGTGCTACCGGACTAGCGGGGGGTTACGAGCAGTACTTC.

The rearrangement links TRBV5-1 to TRBJ2-5, with a tentative D call TRBD2 (6 bases). This CDR3 has 14 amino acids. Germline lookup yields CDR1 SGHRS and CDR2 YFSETQ. The V and J ends lost 4 bases and 3 bases respectively, with 13 bases between them. CDR3 DNA: TGCGCCAGCAGCGGGGGGAACCCAGAAGAGACCCAGTACTTC. Translation gives CASSGGNPEETQYF.

The count of this clonotype is one. The CDR3 DNA reads as TGTGCCAGCAGCCCCATCGGGCGGGGGGGCCTGAAACAAGAGACCCAGTACTTC. The encoded protein is CASSPIGRGGLKQETQYF. V gene TRBV9 combines with J gene TRBJ2-5, with 9 bases aligning to TRBD2. The germline V gene encodes CDR1 SGDLS and CDR2 YYNGEE. J gave up 2 bases and V 4 bases, and 15 bases lay outside the gene matches. The CDR3 runs 18 residues.

V usage is TRBV7-9 and J usage is TRBJ1-2; 8 bases align to TRBD1. The CDR3 runs 14 residues. CDR1 and CDR2 from the germline V gene are SEHNR and FQNEAQ (reference sequence). J gave up 8 bases and V 4 bases, and 9 bases lay outside the gene matches. Here the CDR3 reads CASSYTDRASGYTF. The CDR3, as DNA: TGTGCCAGCAGCTACACGGACAGGGCGAGCGGCTACACCTTC.

This clonotype was observed a few times. The CDR3 loop reads CASSPSGPELRGGYTF. The CDR3 nucleotides are TGTGCCAGCAGCCCCTCAGGGCCTGAGCTTAGGGGCGGCTACACCTTC. The chain links TRBV12-3 or TRBV12-4 to TRBJ1-2, with a tentative D call TRBD1 (5 bases). The CDR3 is 16 residues long. V was shortened by 6 bases and J by 8 bases, with 25 bases between the two germline ends.